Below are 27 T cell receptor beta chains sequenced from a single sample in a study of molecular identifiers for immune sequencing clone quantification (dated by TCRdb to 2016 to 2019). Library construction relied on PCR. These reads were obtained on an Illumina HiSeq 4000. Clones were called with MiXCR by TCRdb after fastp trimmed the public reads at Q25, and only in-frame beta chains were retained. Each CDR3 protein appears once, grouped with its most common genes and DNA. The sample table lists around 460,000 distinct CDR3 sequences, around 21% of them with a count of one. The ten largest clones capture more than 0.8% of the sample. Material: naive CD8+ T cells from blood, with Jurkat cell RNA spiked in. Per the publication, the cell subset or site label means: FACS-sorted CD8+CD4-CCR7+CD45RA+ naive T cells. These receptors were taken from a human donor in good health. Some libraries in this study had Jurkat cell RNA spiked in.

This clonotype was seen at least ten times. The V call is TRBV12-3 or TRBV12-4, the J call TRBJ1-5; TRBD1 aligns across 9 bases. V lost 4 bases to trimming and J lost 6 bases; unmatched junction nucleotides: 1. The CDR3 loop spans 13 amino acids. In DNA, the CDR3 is TGTGCCAGCAGTTCGACAGGGGGTCAGCCCCAGCATTTT. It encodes CASSSTGGQPQHF.

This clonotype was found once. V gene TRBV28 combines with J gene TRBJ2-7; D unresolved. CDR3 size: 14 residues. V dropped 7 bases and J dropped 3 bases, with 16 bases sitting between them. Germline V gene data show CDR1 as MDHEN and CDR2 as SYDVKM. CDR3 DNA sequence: TGTGCCAGCATATGGACCTCCGGCGGCTACGAGCAGTACGTC. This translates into CASIWTSGGYEQYV.

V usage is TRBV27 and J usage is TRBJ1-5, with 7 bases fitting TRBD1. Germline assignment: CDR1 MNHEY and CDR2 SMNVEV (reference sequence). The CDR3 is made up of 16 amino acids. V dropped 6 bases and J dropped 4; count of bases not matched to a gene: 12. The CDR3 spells CASRETPGTENQPQHF. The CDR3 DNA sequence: TGTGCCAGCAGAGAAACACCCGGGACAGAAAATCAGCCCCAGCATTTT.

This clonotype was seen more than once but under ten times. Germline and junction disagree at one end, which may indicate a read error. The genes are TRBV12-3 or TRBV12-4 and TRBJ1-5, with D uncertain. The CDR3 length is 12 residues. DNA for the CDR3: TGTGCCAGCAGTTACGGACCCCAACAATTAGCTTTT. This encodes CASSYGPQQLAF.

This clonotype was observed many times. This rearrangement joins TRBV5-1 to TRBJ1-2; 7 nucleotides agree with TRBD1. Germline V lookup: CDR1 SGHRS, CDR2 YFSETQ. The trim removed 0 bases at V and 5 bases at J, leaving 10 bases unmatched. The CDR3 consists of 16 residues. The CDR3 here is CASSLAGTDTSYGYTF. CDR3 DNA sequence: TGCGCCAGCAGCTTGGCCGGGACAGATACTTCTTATGGCTACACCTTC.

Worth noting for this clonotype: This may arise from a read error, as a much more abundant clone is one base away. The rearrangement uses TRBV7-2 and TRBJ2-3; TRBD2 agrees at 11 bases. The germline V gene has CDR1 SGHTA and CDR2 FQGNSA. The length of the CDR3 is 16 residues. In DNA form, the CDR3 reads TGTGCCAGCAGCCCCTTAGCGGGAGGGCTATCAGATGCGCAGTATTTT. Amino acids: CASSPLAGGLSDAQYF.

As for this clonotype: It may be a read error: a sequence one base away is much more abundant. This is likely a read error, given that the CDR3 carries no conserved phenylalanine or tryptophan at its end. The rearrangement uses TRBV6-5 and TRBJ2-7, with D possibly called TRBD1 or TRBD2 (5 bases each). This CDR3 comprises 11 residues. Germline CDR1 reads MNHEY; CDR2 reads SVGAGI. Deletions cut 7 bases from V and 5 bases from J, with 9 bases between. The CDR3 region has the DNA TGTGCCAGCACATGGGGGAACGAGCAGTACTGC. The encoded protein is CASTWGNEQYC.

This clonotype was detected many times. For the CDR3, the DNA is TGCGCCAGCAGTCCCCGCTCGGACCTGAGGAACGAGCAGTACTTC. Its protein is CASSPRSDLRNEQYF. The rearrangement joins TRBV4-1 to TRBJ2-7; D uncertain. Trimming removed 6 bases from V and 5 bases from J, with 20 bases in between. Germline CDR1 and CDR2: MGHRA and YSYEKL. This CDR3 comprises 15 residues.

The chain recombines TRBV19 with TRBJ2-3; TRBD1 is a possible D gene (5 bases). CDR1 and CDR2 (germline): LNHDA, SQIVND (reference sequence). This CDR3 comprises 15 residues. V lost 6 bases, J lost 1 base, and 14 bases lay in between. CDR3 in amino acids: CASSETGHGTDTQYF. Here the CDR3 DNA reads TGTGCCAGTAGCGAAACAGGACACGGCACAGATACGCAGTATTTT.

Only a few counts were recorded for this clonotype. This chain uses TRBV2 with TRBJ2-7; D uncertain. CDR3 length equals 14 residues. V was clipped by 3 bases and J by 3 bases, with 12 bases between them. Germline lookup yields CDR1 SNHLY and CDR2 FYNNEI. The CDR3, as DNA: TGTGCCAGCAGTGACACTAACGAATTCTACGAGCAGTACTTC. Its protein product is CASSDTNEFYEQYF.

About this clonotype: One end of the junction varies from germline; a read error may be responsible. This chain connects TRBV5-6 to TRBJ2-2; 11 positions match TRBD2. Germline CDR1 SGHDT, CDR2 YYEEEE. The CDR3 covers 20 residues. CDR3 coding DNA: TGTGCCAGCAGCTTGCGGTCCCTCACCCTAGCGGGAGGTTATAACGGGGAGCGGTTTTTT. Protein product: CASSLRSLTLAGGYNGERFF.

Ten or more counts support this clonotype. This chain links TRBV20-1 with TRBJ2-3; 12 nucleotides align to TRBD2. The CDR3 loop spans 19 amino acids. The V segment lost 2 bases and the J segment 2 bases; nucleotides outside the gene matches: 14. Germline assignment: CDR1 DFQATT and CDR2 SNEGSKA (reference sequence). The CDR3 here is CSARWLAGGLPRSTDTQYF. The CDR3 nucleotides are TGCAGTGCTAGATGGCTAGCGGGAGGGTTACCACGATCCACAGATACGCAGTATTTT.

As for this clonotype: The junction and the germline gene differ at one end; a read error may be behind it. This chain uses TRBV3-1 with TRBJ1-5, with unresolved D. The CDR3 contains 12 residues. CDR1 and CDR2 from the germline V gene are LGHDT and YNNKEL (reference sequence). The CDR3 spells CASRQEGQPQHF. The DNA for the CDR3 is TGTGCCAGCAGGCAAGAGGGACAGCCCCAGCATTTT.

The DNA of the CDR3 is TGTGCCAGCAGTTTCACAGGGGGCGAGCTCCCCCAGCATTTT. It translates to CASSFTGGELPQHF. V and J are TRBV28 and TRBJ1-5; 9 nucleotides line up with TRBD1. In germline, CDR1 is MDHEN, CDR2 SYDVKM. Unmatched junction bases numbered 7, after V lost 3 bases and J lost 10 bases. This CDR3 spans 14 amino acids.

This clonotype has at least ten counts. This CDR3 is CATSDLEDTEAFF. The CDR3 coding sequence is TGTGCCACCAGTGATTTGGAGGACACTGAAGCTTTCTTT. The chain couples TRBV24-1 to TRBJ1-1; D uncertain. V was trimmed by 0 bases and J by 3 bases, leaving 4 bases between them. The CDR3 contains 13 residues. Looked up from germline, CDR1 is KGHDR and CDR2 is SFDVKD.

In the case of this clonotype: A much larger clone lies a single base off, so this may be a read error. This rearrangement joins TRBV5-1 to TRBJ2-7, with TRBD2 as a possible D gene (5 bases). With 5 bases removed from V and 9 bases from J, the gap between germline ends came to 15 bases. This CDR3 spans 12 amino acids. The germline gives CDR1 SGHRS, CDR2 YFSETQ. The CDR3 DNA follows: TGCGCCAGCAGTTCCGAACTGAGGGTGCAGTACTTC. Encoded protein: CASSSELRVQYF.

CDR3 bases: TGTGCCAGCAGCGCAGGGACAGAGCAGTACAACAATGAGCAGTTCTTC. Translating gives CASSAGTEQYNNEQFF. V usage is TRBV9 and J usage is TRBJ2-1; 7 bases agree with TRBD1. The germline V gene has CDR1 SGDLS and CDR2 YYNGEE. The CDR3 contains 16 residues. Unmatched junction bases numbered 11, after V lost 3 bases and J lost 5 bases.

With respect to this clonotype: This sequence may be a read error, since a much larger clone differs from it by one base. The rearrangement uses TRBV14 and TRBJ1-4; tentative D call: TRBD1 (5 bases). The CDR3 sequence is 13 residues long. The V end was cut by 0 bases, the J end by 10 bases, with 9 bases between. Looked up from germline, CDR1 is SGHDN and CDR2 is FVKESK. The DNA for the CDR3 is TGTGCCAGCAGCCAAGACGGGGCGGGAAAACTGTTTTTT. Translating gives CASSQDGAGKLFF. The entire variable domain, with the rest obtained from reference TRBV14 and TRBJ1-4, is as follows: EAGVTQFPSHSVIEKGQTVTLRCDPISGHDNLYWYRRVMGKEIKFLLHFVKESKQDESGMPNNRFLAERTGGTYSTLKVQPAELEDSGVYFCASSQDGAGKLFFGSGTQLSVL.

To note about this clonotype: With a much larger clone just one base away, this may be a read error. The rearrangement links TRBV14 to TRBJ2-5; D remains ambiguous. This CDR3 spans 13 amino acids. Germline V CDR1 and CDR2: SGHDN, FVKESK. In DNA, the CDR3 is TGTGCCGGCAGCCCATTCAGCCAAGAGACCCAGTACTTC. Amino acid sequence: CAGSPFSQETQYF. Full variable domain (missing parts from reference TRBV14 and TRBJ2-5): EAGVTQFPSHSVIEKGQTVTLRCDPISGHDNLYWYRRVMGKEIKFLLHFVKESKQDESGMPNNRFLAERTGGTYSTLKVQPAELEDSGVYFCAGSPFSQETQYFGPGTRLLVL.

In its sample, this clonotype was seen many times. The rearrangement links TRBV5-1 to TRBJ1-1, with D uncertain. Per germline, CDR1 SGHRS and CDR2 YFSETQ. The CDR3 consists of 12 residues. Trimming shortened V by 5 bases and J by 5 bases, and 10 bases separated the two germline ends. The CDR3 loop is CASREAGTEAFF. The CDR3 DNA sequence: TGCGCCAGCAGGGAGGCGGGAACTGAAGCTTTCTTT.

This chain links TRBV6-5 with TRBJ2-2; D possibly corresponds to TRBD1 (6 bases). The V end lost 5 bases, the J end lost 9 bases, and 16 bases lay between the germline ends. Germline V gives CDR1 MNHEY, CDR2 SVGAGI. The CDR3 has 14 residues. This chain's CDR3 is CASSASGVGWELFF. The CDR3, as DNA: TGTGCCAGCAGTGCGTCAGGGGTAGGGTGGGAGCTGTTTTTT.

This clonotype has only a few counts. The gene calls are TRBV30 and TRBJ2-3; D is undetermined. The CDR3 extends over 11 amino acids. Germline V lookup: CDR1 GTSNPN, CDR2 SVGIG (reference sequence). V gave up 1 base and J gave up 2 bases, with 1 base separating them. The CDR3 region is CAWSDTDTQYF. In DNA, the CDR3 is TGTGCCTGGAGTGACACAGATACGCAGTATTTT.

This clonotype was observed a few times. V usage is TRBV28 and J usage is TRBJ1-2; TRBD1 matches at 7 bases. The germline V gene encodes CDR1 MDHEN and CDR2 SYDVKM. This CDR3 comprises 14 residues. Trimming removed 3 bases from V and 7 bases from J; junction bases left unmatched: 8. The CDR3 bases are TGTGCCAGCAGTTTTGTGGCAGGGGGGTCTGGCTACACCTTC. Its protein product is CASSFVAGGSGYTF.

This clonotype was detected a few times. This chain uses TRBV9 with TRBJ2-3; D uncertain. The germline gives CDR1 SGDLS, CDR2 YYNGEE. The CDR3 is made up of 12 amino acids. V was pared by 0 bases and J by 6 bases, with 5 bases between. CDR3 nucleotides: TGTGCCAGCAGCGTAGGTATGGATACGCAGTATTTT. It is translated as CASSVGMDTQYF.

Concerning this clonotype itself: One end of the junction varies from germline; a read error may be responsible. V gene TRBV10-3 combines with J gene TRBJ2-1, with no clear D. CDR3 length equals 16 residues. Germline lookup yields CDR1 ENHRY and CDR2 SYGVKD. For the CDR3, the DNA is TGTGCCATCAGTGAGTCCGCAAAGCTCACCTACAATGAGCATTCCTTC. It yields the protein CAISESAKLTYNEHSF.

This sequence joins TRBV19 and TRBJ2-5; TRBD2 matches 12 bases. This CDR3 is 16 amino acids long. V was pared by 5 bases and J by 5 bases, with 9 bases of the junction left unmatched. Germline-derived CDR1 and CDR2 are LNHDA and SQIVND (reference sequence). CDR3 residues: CASSATSGGSRETQYF. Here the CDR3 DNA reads TGTGCCAGTAGTGCAACTAGCGGGGGGTCGCGGGAGACCCAGTACTTC.

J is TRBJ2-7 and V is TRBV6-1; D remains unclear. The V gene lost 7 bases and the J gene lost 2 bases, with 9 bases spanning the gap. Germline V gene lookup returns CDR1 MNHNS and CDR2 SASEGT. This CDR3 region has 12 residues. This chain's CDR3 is CASKGVTYEQYF. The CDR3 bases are TGTGCCAGCAAGGGCGTAACCTACGAGCAGTACTTC.